These 12 T cell receptor beta chains came from one sample sequenced in a study of T cell responses to AZD1222 COVID-19 vaccine (dated by TCRdb to 2020 to 2022). The sample's time point label, decoded: about 28 days (+/-7) after the second vaccine dose. The library relied on the immunoSEQ multiplex PCR assay. This is the immuneACCESS table as TCRdb keeps it, with only in-frame sequences that have V and J called. A part of the clones is gone; compared with another copy, unresolved V genes explain less than half, and the rest is unexplained. Present in this sample are approximately 150,000 clones, around 90% of which were seen just once. The ten largest clones capture around 6.3% of the sample. Sequenced here: peripheral blood, sampled 28 days after the second AZD1222 dose. Receptors originate from an adult who received the AZD1222 COVID-19 vaccine.

The rearrangement joins TRBV15 to TRBJ2-5; possibly TRBD2 for D (5 bases). The CDR3 is 14 residues long. With 3 bases removed from V and 0 bases from J, the gap between germline ends came to 8 bases. CDR1 is LNHNV, CDR2 YYDKDF, per germline (reference sequence). The CDR3 DNA follows: TGTGCCACCAGCAGCGGGGTCTACCAAGAGACCCAGTACTTC. This encodes CATSSGVYQETQYF.

CDR3 sequence reads: CASSLRWGSYNEQFF. The CDR3 DNA reads as TGTGCCAGCAGCTTAAGGTGGGGCTCCTACAATGAGCAGTTCTTC. The V and J genes are TRBV7-3 and TRBJ2-1; D unresolved. CDR3 length: 15 residues. Trimming shortened V by 1 base and J by 0 bases, and 7 bases separated the two germline ends. Germline V gene lookup returns CDR1 SGHTA and CDR2 FQGTGA.

This clone was seen a handful of times. The chain carries TRBV5-1 and TRBJ1-2, with TRBD1 matching 8 bases. In germline, CDR1 is SGHRS, CDR2 YFSETQ. The CDR3 has 16 amino acids. V trimming: 3 bases; J trimming: 7 bases; junction bases outside the gene matches: 14. CDR3 sequence (DNA): TGCGCCAGCAGCTCGCAGGGGGCGCTTGGTCCTCGTGGCTACACCTTC. Its protein product is CASSSQGALGPRGYTF.

The chain joins TRBV10-2 to TRBJ2-2, with 8 positions matching TRBD1. J lost 0 bases, V lost 6 bases, and 6 bases had no gene match. CDR1 and CDR2 (germline): WSHSY, SAAADI. CDR3 length: 16 residues. For the CDR3, the DNA is TGCGCCAGCAGGCAACCGGGACAGGCGAACACCGGGGAGCTGTTTTTT. It encodes CASRQPGQANTGELFF.

The CDR3 bases are TGTGCCAGCAGCTTGACAGGGGGCTGGGAGACCCAGTACTTC. Protein product: CASSLTGGWETQYF. V and J are TRBV13 and TRBJ2-5, with 10 nucleotides matching TRBD1. Trimming at V came to 3 bases and at J to 5 bases, leaving 3 bases not matched to a gene. Germline-derived CDR1 and CDR2 are PRHDT and FYEKMQ (reference sequence). This CDR3 comprises 14 residues. Full variable domain (remainder filled in from reference TRBV13 and TRBJ2-5): AAGVIQSPRHLIKEKRETATLKCYPIPRHDTVYWYQQGPGQDPQFLISFYEKMQSDKGSIPDRFSAQQFSDYHSELNMSSLELGDSALYFCASSLTGGWETQYFGPGTRLLVL.

This clone appeared a few times. This sequence joins TRBV7-9 and TRBJ1-2; D is uncertain. Germline V gene data show CDR1 as SEHNR and CDR2 as FQNEAQ (reference sequence). V was cut by 3 bases and J by 5 bases, with 7 bases left in between. The CDR3 covers 12 residues. The CDR3 DNA sequence: TGTGCCAGCAGCTTCACGGGGTATGGCTACACCTTC. This encodes CASSFTGYGYTF. The variable domain in full, with the rest retrieved from reference TRBV7-9 and TRBJ1-2, is DTGVSQNPRHKITKRGQNVTFRCDPISEHNRLYWYRQTLGQGPEFLTYFQNEAQLEKSRLLSDRFSAERPKGSFSTLEIQRTEQGDSAMYLCASSFTGYGYTFGSGTRLTVV.

This clone appeared a few times. J is TRBJ1-6 and V is TRBV5-1; D ambiguous. With 0 bases removed from V and 5 bases from J, the gap between germline ends came to 15 bases. The length of the CDR3 is 17 residues. Germline V gene sequence: CDR1 SGHRS, CDR2 YFSETQ. The CDR3 DNA reads TGCGCCAGCAGCTTGGAACCCCCCGGACGGAATAATTCACCCCTCCACTTT. Translation: CASSLEPPGRNNSPLHF.

This chain uses TRBV7-3 with TRBJ2-1, with TRBD2 matching 14 bases. CDR1 and CDR2 (germline): SGHTA, FQGTGA. With 8 bases clipped from V and 8 bases from J, the junction kept 11 bases outside the gene matches. The CDR3 contains 16 residues. CDR3 nucleotides: TGTGCCAGCGGTCGTGGGGGGACTAGCGGGAGTGATGAGCAGTTCTTC. It translates to CASGRGGTSGSDEQFF.

CDR3 region: CASSGPQINTEAFF. The DNA of the CDR3 is TGTGCCAGCAGTGGACCCCAGATCAACACTGAAGCTTTCTTT. This chain links TRBV2 with TRBJ1-1; D is ambiguous. The CDR3 runs 14 residues. Trimming took off 4 bases at V and 2 bases at J, with 11 bases between the two ends. CDR1 is SNHLY and CDR2 is FYNNEI in the germline V gene.

A single count supports this clone. This sequence joins TRBV7-9 and TRBJ1-2; D unclear. The CDR3 loop spans 14 amino acids. Germline CDR1 is SEHNR and CDR2 is FQNEAQ (reference sequence). Trimming cost V 2 bases and J 5 bases, with 12 bases left between them. The CDR3 nucleotides read TGTGCCAGCAGCTTACGGGCCGGGGAGTATGGCTACACCTTC. Residues: CASSLRAGEYGYTF.

This clone was observed a few times. This chain uses TRBV6-1 with TRBJ2-2; TRBD1 aligns across 7 bases. J was trimmed by 6 bases and V by 3 bases; bases with no gene match: 10. CDR1 MNHNS and CDR2 SASEGT come from the germline V gene. The CDR3 runs to 16 residues. CDR3 region: CASSDLWAGGPGELFF. The DNA for the CDR3 is TGTGCCAGCAGTGATCTTTGGGCAGGGGGTCCCGGGGAGCTGTTTTTT.

The J gene is TRBJ1-3, the V gene TRBV5-1; 8 bases agree with TRBD1. The CDR3 spans 16 residues. V shed 4 bases and J 0 bases; nucleotides not matched to a gene: 6. CDR1 and CDR2 from the germline V gene are SGHRS and YFSETQ. The CDR3 DNA follows: TGCGCCAGCAGCCCCGGACAGGGATACTCTGGAAACACCATATATTTT. As protein: CASSPGQGYSGNTIYF.